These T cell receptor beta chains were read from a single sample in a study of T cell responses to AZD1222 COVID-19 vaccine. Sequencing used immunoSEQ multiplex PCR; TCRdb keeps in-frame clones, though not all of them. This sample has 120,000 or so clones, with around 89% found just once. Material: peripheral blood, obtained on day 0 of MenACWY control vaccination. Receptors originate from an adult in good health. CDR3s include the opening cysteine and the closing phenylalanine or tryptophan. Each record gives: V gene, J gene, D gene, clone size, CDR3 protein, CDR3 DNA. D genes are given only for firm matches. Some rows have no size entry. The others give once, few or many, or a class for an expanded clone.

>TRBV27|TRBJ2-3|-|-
CASSPGVNADTQYF
TGTGCCAGCAGCCCGGGAGTGAACGCAGATACGCAGTATTTT
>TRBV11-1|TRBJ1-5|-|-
CASSKDSGQPQHF
TGTGCCAGCAGCAAAGACAGTGGTCAGCCCCAGCATTTT
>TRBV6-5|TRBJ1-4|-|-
CASRFRGANEKLFF
TGTGCCAGCAGGTTCAGGGGAGCTAATGAAAAACTGTTTTTT
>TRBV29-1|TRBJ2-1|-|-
CSVEGQAGGEQFF
TGCAGCGTTGAGGGGCAGGCTGGGGGTGAGCAGTTCTTC
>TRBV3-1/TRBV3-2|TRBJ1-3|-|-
CASSQPYPGNTIYF
TGTGCCAGCAGCCAGCCCTACCCTGGAAACACCATATATTTT
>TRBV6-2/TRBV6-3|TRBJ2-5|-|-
CASSYGGTPQETQYF
TGTGCCAGCAGTTATGGGGGGACCCCGCAAGAGACCCAGTACTTC
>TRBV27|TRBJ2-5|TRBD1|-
CASSSPGTDPETQYF
TGTGCCAGCAGTAGTCCCGGGACAGACCCGGAGACCCAGTACTTC
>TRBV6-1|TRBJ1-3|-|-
CASSEALGLGGNTIYF
TGTGCCAGCAGTGAAGCTCTGGGCCTTGGGGGAAACACCATATATTTT
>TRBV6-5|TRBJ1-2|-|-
CASSSIYGYTF
TGTGCCAGCAGTTCGATCTATGGCTACACCTTC
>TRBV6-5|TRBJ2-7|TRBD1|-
CASSYARQGGYEQYF
TGTGCCAGCAGTTACGCGCGACAGGGTGGCTACGAGCAGTACTTC
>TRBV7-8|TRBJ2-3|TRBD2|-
CASSPGLAGLDTQYF
TGTGCCAGCAGCCCGGGACTAGCGGGACTAGATACGCAGTATTTT
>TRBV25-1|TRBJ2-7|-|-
CASSLPSGYEQYF
TGTGCCAGCAGTCTACCCAGCGGCTACGAGCAGTACTTC
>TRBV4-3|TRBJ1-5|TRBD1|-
CASSQDPPGQGYSNQPQHF
TGCGCCAGCAGCCAAGATCCGCCGGGACAGGGTTATAGCAATCAGCCCCAGCATTTT
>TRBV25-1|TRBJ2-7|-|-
CASRGPLHEQYF
TGTGCCAGCCGCGGGCCACTCCACGAGCAGTACTTC
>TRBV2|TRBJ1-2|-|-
CASRGNSAVHGYTF
TGTGCCAGCAGGGGGAACAGCGCGGTTCATGGCTACACCTTC
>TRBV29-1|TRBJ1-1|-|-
CSVDGKGMNTEAFF
TGCAGCGTTGACGGAAAAGGGATGAACACTGAAGCTTTCTTT
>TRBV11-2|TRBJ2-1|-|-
CASSLERAREQFF
TGTGCCAGCAGCTTAGAACGGGCTCGAGAGCAGTTCTTC
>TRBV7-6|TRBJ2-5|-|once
CASSLEGFQETQYF
TGTGCCAGCAGCTTAGAGGGGTTCCAAGAGACCCAGTACTTC
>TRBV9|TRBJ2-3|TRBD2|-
CASSLGLADFTDTQYF
TGTGCCAGCAGCCTGGGACTAGCGGACTTCACAGATACGCAGTATTTT
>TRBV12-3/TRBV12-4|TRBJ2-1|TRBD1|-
CASSGQGSDEQFF
TGTGCCAGCAGCGGACAGGGTTCCGATGAGCAGTTCTTC
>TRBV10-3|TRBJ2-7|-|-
CAISGGRELSYEQYF
TGTGCCATCAGTGGGGGCCGAGAATTATCCTACGAGCAGTACTTC
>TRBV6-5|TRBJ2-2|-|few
CASSLGNTGELFF
TGTGCCAGCAGTTTAGGGAACACCGGGGAGCTGTTTTTT